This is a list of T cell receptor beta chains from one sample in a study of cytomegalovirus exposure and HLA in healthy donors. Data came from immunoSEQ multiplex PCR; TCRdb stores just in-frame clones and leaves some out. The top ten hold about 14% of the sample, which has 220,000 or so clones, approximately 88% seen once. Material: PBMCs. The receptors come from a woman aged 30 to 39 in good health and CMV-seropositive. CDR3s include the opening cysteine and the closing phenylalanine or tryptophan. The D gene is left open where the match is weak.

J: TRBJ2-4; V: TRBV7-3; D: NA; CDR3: CASSLDVTLPKNIQYF
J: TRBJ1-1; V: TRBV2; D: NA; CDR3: CASGKLTANTEAFF
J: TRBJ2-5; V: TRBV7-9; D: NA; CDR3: CASSLGAQYF
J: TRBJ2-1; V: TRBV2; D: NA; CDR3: CASSDGLRGIEQFF
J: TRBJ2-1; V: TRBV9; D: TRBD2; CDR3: CASSGSGTDNEQFF
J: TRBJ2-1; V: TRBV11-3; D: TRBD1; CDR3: CASSPEGQVNEQFF
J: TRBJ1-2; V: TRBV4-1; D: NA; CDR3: CASSQALLDIRYGYTF
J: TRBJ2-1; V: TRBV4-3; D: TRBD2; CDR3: CASSQDLLAGSYNEQFF
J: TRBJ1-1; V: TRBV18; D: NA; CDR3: CASSPLTASENTEAFF
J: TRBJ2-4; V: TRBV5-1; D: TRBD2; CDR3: CASSQGLAPNFDIQYF
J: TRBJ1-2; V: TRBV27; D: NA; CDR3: CASSLLAEANYGYTF
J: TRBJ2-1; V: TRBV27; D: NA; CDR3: CASFRPGNEQFF
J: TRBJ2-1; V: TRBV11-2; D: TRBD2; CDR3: CASSQQLAGVNNEQFF
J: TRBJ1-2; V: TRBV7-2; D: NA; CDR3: CASSLGAPYGYTF
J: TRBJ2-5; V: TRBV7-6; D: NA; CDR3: CASSRLSPGQETQYF
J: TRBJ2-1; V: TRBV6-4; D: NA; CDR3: CASSVGRGTYNEQFF
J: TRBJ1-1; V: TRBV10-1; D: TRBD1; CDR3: CASSAPGQGHTEAFF
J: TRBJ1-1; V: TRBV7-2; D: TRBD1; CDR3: CASSGRQGREAFF
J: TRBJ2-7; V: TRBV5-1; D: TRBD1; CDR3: CASSWSTGDGYEQYF
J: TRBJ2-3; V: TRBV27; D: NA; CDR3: CASSSQVIDTQYF
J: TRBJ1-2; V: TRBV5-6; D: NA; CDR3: CASSLGMGAEYGYTF
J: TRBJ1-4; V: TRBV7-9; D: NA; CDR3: CASSLGATNEKLFF
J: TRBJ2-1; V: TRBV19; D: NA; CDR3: CASTGANRLSYNEQFF
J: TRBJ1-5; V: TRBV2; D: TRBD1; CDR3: CASSSTGGGQPQHF
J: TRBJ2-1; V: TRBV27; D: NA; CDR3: CASSSDRSPYNEQFF
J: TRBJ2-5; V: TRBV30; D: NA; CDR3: CAWTKEGVKYF
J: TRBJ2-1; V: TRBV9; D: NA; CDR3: CASTSASAYNEQFF
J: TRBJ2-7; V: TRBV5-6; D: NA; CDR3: CASSWWGQRGTYEQYF
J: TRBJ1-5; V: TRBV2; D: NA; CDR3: CASREQGNNQPQHF
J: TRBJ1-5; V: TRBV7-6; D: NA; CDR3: CASSPGGNQPQHF
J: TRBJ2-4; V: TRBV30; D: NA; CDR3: CAWSLPRQTENIQYF
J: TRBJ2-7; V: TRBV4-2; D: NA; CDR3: CASKGLTYEQYF
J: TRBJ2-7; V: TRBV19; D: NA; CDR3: CASSITTVYEQYF
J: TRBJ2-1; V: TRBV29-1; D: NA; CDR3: CSADFTGDNEQFF
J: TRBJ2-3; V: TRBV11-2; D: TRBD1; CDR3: CASSLDEGAEDTQYF
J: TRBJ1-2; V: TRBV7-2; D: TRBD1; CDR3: CASSPRTGLNYGYTF
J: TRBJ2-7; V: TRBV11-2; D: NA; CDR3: CASSLTQGPYEQYF
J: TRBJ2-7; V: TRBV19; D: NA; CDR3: CASSIPGTESSEQYF
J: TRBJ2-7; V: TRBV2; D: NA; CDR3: CASSARGPGYEQYF
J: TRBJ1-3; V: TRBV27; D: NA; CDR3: CASSPHPLFGNTIYF
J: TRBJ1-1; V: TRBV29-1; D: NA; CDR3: CSVGVPGHSTEAFF
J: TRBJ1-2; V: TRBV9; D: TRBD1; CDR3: CASSVGGQGPYGYTF
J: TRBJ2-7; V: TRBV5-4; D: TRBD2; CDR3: CASSLLSSGSLSYEQYF
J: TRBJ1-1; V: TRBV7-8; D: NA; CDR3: CASSRAMELNTEAFF
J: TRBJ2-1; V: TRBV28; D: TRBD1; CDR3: CASRTGQGDSNEQFF
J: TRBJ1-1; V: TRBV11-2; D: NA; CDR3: CASSYTGEAFF
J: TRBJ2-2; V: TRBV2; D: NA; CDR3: CASSVPTGELFF
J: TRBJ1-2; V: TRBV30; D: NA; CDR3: CAWSSGVAANYGYTF
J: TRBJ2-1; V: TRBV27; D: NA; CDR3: CASSTLRGSRPYNEQFF
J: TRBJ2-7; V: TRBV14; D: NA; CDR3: CASSQRVWGRLYEQYF
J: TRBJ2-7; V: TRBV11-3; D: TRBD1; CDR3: CASSLAGEPGTEYEQYF
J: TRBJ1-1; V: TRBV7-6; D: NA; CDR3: CASSLAGNTEAFF
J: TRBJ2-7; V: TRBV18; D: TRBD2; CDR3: CASSDTSGRAYEQYF
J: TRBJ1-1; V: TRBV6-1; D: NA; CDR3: CASSEGAENTEAFF
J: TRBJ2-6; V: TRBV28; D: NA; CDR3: CATSGANVLTF